Detailed here is one T cell receptor beta chain. The specificity of this receptor is unknown. No much larger clonotype is one base removed from it; base qualities were not supplied. This sample is drawn from a study of T cell responses to AZD1222 COVID-19 vaccine (dated by TCRdb to the early 2020s). The study in broad terms: AZD1222 recipients with second doses at about 4 weeks or about 12 weeks were pooled, because spike-specific TCR depth and breadth did not differ between schedules. TCR sequencing covered about 230 trial participants: 207 given two doses of AZD1222 and around 25 given two doses of MenACWY control vaccine. Trial participants were enrolled by age into 18-55, 56-69 and 70-plus year subgroups, with roughly 160, 29 and 62 TCR-sequenced participants respectively.

Reading the label with the study, this specimen's time point is: baseline before first vaccination. Samples from vaccinated people were obtained from the UK trials COV001 and COV002, which included a single-blind randomized controlled phase 2/3 trial of AZD1222 (ChAdOx1 nCoV-19) in healthy adults. For TCRbeta chain sequencing, PBMC samples from trial participants were taken at day 0 and at day 28 after the second dose. The investigation overall reported the following: Because no day 14 peak-response samples were available, the repertoires could be characterized only after the peak T cell response. The whole spike protein was spanned by vaccine-associated CD4 TCRs, and dominant responses were seen in regions 160-218 and 743-854. Nearly half of unique spike-specific TCRs reportedly recognized epitopes outside regions mutated in the B.1.351 and B.1.1.7 variants. After two AZD1222 doses, spike-specific TCR breadth and depth were significantly higher than at day 0 and than in MenACWY recipients. Participants were mostly white British, with more females than males. The authors suggested clonal diversity may have been underestimated. Only six or seven AZD1222 recipients were SARS-CoV-2 seropositive at baseline, limiting conclusions about previously exposed vaccinees. In the small 56-69-year group, the increase in depth fell short of significance, most likely because of low power.

Spanning cysteine to phenylalanine, the CDR3 consists of 12 amino acids. Only the CDR3 DNA is retained, 36 bases long and in frame from the first base. As encoded in the germline V gene (reference sequence), CDR1 is SGHNT while CDR2 is YYREEE. V and J lose 4 bases and 3 bases, and a span of 8 bases separates them. The CDR3 regions of human TCRbeta chains were analyzed by immunosequencing. The paper's processing steps were these. TCRs in the repertoires were matched against a reference library of SARS-CoV-2-specific TCRs that had been generated with the MIRA antigen-specificity platform. Breadth was defined as the fraction of unique TCRs that were SARS-CoV-2-associated. Depth was defined as the fraction of total T cells that were SARS-CoV-2-associated. Each spike-specific TCR was assigned to its reactive spike region and to a CD4 or CD8 class using the MIRA data. Log10-transformed breadth and depth values were compared by one-way ANOVA with Sidak's multiple comparisons tests. TCRdb re-hosts the immuneACCESS table, in-frame sequences only. Its copies lack some clones; in the studies checked, an unresolved V gene accounts for under half of them, and the cause for the rest is not known. V, J and clone size are those of that table, while D and trimming were read from the DNA. This sample comprises 90,000 to 120,000 clones, under 95% of them detected only once. The ten largest clones add up to less than 25% of the sample.

The sequence derives from an adult in good health. Recombination connected TRBV5-4 to TRBJ2-7; TRBD1 is a weak D gene call, 5 bases matching. The sample consisted of peripheral blood, taken on day 0 of AZD1222 vaccination. CDR3 protein: CASSVDSYEQYF. In nucleotides, the sequence is TGTGCCAGCAGCGTAGACAGCTACGAGCAGTACTTC.